Below, 3 T cell receptor beta chains from the same sample are listed, as sequenced in a study of blood T cell repertoires in COVID-19. Generated by immunoSEQ multiplex PCR, the TCRdb table keeps only in-frame clones and is missing some. The sample shows about 26,000 clones, approximately 77% of them seen only once. The sequencing sample was made of peripheral blood. The source is a human donor in a cohort sampled during active COVID-19.

V gene TRBV10-2 combines with J gene TRBJ2-1; D gene unclear. The CDR3 loop spans 13 amino acids. Trimming stripped 2 bases from V and 4 bases from J, with 6 bases between. Per the germline V gene, CDR1 is WSHSY and CDR2 is SAAADI. This CDR3 reads CASSEVTYNEQFF. The CDR3, as DNA: TGCGCCAGCAGTGAGGTGACATACAATGAGCAGTTCTTC.

This chain joins TRBV28 and TRBJ2-4; D may be TRBD2 (6 bases). From germline, CDR1 is MDHEN and CDR2 SYDVKM. The V gene lost 6 bases and the J gene lost 1 base, with 10 bases spanning the gap. CDR3 length: 14 amino acids. DNA for the CDR3: TGTGCCAGCAGAACGGGAGACGCCAAAAACATTCAGTACTTC. Translated: CASRTGDAKNIQYF.

The chain recombines TRBV7-9 with TRBJ2-5; tentative D call: TRBD2 (5 bases). The CDR3 extends over 14 amino acids. Trimming left V 3 bases short and J 5 bases short, with 13 bases between. CDR1 SEHNR and CDR2 FQNEAQ come from the germline V gene (reference sequence). CDR3 loop: CASSLNSGGETQYF. Written as DNA, the CDR3 is TGTGCCAGCAGCTTGAACAGTGGCGGGGAGACCCAGTACTTC.